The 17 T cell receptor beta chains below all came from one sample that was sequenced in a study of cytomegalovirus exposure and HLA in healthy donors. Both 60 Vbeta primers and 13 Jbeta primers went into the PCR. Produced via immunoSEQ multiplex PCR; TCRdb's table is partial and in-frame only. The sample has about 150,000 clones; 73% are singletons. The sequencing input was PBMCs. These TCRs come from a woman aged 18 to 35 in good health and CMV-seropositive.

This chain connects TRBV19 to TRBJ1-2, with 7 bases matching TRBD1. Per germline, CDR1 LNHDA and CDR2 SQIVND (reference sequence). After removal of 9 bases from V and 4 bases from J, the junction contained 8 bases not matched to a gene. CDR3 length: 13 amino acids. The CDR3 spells CASRDSQIYGYTF. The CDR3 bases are TGTGCCAGCCGGGACAGCCAAATCTATGGCTACACCTTC.

CDR3 nucleotides: TGTGCCAGCAGTCTACTTGTCCACGAGCAGTACTTC. Its protein product is CASSLLVHEQYF. This rearrangement joins TRBV6-1 to TRBJ2-7; D is ambiguous. CDR1 and CDR2 (germline): MNHNS, SASEGT. V lost 5 bases, J lost 5 bases, and 10 bases lay in between. This CDR3 region has 12 residues.

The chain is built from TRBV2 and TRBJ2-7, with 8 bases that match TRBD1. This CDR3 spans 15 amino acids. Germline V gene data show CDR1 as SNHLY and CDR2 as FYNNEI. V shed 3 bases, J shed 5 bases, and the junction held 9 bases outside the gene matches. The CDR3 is CASSDQDRVKNEQYF. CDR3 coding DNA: TGTGCCAGCAGTGACCAGGACAGGGTTAAGAACGAGCAGTACTTC.

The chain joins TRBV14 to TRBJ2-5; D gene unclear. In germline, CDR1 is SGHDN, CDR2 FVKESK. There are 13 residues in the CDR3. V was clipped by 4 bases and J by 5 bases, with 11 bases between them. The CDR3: CASSRRGGETQYF. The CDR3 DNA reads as TGTGCCAGCAGCCGCCGAGGTGGTGAGACCCAGTACTTC.

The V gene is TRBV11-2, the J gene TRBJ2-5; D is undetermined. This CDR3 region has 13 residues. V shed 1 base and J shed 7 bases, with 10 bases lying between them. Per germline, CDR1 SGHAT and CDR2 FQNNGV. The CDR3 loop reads CASSLAHTGTQYF. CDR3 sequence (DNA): TGTGCCAGCAGCTTAGCCCATACGGGGACCCAGTACTTC.

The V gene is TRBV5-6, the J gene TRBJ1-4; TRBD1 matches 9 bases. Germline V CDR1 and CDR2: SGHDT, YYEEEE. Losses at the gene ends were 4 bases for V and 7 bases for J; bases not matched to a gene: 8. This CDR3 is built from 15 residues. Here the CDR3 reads CASSGQQGAGEKLFF. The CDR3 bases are TGTGCCAGCAGCGGTCAACAGGGGGCTGGTGAAAAACTGTTTTTT.

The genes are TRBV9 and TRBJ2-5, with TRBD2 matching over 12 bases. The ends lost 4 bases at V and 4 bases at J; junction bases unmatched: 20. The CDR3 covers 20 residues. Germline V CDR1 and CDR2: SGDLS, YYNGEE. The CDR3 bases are TGTGCCAGCAGCCCGACGGGAGGGGTGCTAGCGGGGGGGTCGGGAGAGACCCAGTACTTC. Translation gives CASSPTGGVLAGGSGETQYF.

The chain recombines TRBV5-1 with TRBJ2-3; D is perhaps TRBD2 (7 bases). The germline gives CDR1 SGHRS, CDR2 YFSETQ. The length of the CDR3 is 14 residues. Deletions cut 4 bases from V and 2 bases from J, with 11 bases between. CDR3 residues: CASSRGADTDTQYF. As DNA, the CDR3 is TGCGCCAGCAGCCGGGGGGCTGACACAGATACGCAGTATTTT.

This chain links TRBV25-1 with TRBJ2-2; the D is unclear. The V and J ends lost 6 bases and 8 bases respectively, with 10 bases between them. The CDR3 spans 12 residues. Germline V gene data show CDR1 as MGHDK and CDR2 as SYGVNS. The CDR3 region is CASRPPGGELFF. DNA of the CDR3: TGTGCCAGCAGACCCCCCGGGGGGGAGCTGTTTTTT.

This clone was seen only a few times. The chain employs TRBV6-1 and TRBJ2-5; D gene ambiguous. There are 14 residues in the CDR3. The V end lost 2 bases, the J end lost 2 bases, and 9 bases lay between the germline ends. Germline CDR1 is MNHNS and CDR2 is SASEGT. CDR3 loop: CASSEINRQETQYF. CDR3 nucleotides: TGTGCCAGCAGTGAAATTAACAGACAAGAGACCCAGTACTTC.

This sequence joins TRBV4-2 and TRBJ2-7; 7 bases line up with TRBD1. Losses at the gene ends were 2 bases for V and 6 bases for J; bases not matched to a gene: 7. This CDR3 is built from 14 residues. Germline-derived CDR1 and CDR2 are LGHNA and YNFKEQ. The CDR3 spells CASSQKGAGGEQYF. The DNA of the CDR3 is TGTGCCAGCAGCCAAAAGGGGGCAGGGGGCGAGCAGTACTTC.

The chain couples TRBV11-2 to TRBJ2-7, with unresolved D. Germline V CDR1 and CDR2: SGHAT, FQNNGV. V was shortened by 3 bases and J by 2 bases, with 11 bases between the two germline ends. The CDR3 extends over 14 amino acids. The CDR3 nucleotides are TGTGCCAGCAGCTTTAGTGACGGAGCCTACGAGCAGTACTTC. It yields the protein CASSFSDGAYEQYF.

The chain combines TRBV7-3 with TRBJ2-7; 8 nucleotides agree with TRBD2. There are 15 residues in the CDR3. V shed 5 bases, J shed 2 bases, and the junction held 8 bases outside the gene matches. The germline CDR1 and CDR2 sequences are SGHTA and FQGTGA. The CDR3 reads CASSVSGGSPYEQYF. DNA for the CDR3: TGTGCCAGCAGCGTAAGCGGGGGTTCCCCCTACGAGCAGTACTTC. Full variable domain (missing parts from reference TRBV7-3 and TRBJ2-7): GAGVSQTPSNKVTEKGKYVELRCDPISGHTALYWYRQSLGQGPEFLIYFQGTGAADDSGLPNDRFFAVRPEGSVSTLKIQRTERGDSAVYLCASSVSGGSPYEQYFGPGTRLTVT.

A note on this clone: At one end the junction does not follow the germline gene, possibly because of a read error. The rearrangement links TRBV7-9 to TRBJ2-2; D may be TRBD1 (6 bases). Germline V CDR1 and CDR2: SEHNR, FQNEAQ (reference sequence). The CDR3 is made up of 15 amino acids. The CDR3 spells CSSNPGDRSTGELFF. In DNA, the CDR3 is TGTTCCAGCAACCCCGGAGACAGGTCGACCGGGGAGCTGTTTTTT.

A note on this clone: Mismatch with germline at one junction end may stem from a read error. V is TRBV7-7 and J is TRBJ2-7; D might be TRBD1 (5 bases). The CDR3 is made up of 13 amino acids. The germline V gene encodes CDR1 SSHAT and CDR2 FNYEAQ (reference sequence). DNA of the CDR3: TGTGCTAGCAGCCCAGGGTCACCGGACGAGCAGTACTTC. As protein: CASSPGSPDEQYF.

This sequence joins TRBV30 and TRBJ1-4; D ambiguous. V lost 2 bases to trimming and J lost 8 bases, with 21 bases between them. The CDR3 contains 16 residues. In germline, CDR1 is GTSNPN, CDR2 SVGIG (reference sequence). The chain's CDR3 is CAWSSSGLAGSEKLFF. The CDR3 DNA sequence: TGTGCCTGGAGTTCTTCCGGACTGGCGGGAAGCGAAAAACTGTTTTTT.

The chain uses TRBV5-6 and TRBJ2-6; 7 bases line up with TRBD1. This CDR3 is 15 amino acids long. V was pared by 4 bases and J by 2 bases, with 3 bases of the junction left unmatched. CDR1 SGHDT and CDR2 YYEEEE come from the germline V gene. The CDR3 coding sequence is TGTGCCAGCAGCCCAAGGGGGCCTGGGGCCAACGTCCTGACTTTC. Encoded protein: CASSPRGPGANVLTF.